One sample yielded the 31 T cell receptor beta chains listed below, sequenced in a study of cytomegalovirus exposure and HLA in healthy donors. With 60 Vbeta and 13 Jbeta primers, the PCR was carried out. Libraries were prepared by immunoSEQ multiplex PCR; TCRdb keeps only in-frame clonotypes and omits some of them. Among over 100,000 clones listed, roughly 80% were seen once. Sample: PBMCs. The source is a female donor in good health and CMV-seronegative.

DNA of the CDR3: TGTGCCAGCAGCTTAGCGCGGGCAGGGGGAGAGACCCAGTACTTC. Protein: CASSLARAGGETQYF. The J gene is TRBJ2-5, the V gene TRBV7-7, with 7 bases aligning to TRBD1. Trimming at V came to 0 bases and at J to 4 bases, leaving 5 bases not matched to a gene. Germline V gene lookup returns CDR1 SSHAT and CDR2 FNYEAQ (reference sequence). This CDR3 region has 15 residues.

J is TRBJ2-1 and V is TRBV9; 8 bases are a match to TRBD2. V dropped 1 base and J dropped 6; count of bases not matched to a gene: 6. CDR3 length: 15 amino acids. CDR1 and CDR2 from the germline V gene are SGDLS and YYNGEE. The CDR3 sequence is CASSVTSGLGNEQFF. For the CDR3, the DNA is TGTGCCAGCAGCGTAACTAGCGGCCTCGGCAATGAGCAGTTCTTC. The entire variable domain, with the rest obtained from reference TRBV9 and TRBJ2-1, is as follows: DSGVTQTPKHLITATGQRVTLRCSPRSGDLSVYWYQQSLDQGLQFLIQYYNGEERAKGNILERFSAQQFPDLHSELNLSSLELGDSALYFCASSVTSGLGNEQFFGPGTRLTVL.

This clone is labeled large. This sequence joins TRBV4-2 and TRBJ1-1; 7 bases are a match to TRBD1. The CDR3 covers 13 residues. Trimming at V came to 1 base and at J to 4 bases, leaving 0 bases not matched to a gene. The V gene's germline CDR1 is LGHNA and CDR2 YNFKEQ. The CDR3 bases are TGTGCCAGCAGCCAAGGACAGGGCACTGAAGCTTTCTTT. Translated: CASSQGQGTEAFF.

This clone was observed a handful of times. This sequence joins TRBV5-1 and TRBJ2-6; D uncertain. The germline CDR1 and CDR2 sequences are SGHRS and YFSETQ. The CDR3 has 16 residues. The ends were cut back, 2 bases at V and 0 bases at J, with 9 bases in the middle. This CDR3 reads CASSFPLGSGANVLTF. In nucleotides, the CDR3 is TGCGCCAGCAGCTTCCCCCTAGGCTCTGGGGCCAACGTCCTGACTTTC.

The rearrangement uses TRBV2 and TRBJ1-1; possible D gene TRBD1, 5 bases. V shed 4 bases and J shed 9 bases, with 9 bases lying between them. CDR1 SNHLY and CDR2 FYNNEI come from the germline V gene. CDR3 size: 11 residues. The CDR3 sequence is CASSAGTQAFF. The DNA for the CDR3 is TGTGCCAGCAGTGCCGGGACTCAAGCTTTCTTT. The entire variable domain, with the rest obtained from reference TRBV2 and TRBJ1-1, is as follows: EPEVTQTPSHQVTQMGQEVILRCVPISNHLYFYWYRQILGQKVEFLVSFYNNEISEKSEIFDDQFSVERPDGSNFTLKIRSTKLEDSAMYFCASSAGTQAFFGQGTRLTVV.

The chain joins TRBV19 to TRBJ1-5; no firm D call. Deletions cut 5 bases from V and 0 bases from J, with 14 bases between. The CDR3 contains 16 residues. Germline V gives CDR1 LNHDA, CDR2 SQIVND (reference sequence). In DNA form, the CDR3 reads TGTGCCAGTAGTGACCCGGGTTTTTATAGCAATCAGCCCCAGCATTTT. Its translation is CASSDPGFYSNQPQHF.

The genes are TRBV11-3 and TRBJ2-1, with D perhaps matching TRBD2 (6 bases). CDR3 length: 13 amino acids. V was pared by 5 bases and J by 10 bases, with 15 bases between. In germline, CDR1 is SGHNT, CDR2 YENEEA. For the CDR3, the DNA is TGTGCCAGCAGCGGGCCCGCTAGCGAAGAGCAGTTCTTC. It yields the protein CASSGPASEEQFF.

The chain uses TRBV5-1 and TRBJ1-1; 7 nucleotides match TRBD1. Trimming removed 4 bases from V and 5 bases from J; junction bases left unmatched: 5. The CDR3 is made up of 13 amino acids. CDR1 is SGHRS, CDR2 YFSETQ, per germline. In DNA, the CDR3 is TGCGCCAGCAGCCGGGGACAGCGGACTGAAGCTTTCTTT. Residues: CASSRGQRTEAFF.

This sequence joins TRBV5-1 and TRBJ2-7, with D possibly matching TRBD1 (6 bases). The CDR3 is made up of 16 amino acids. In germline, CDR1 is SGHRS, CDR2 YFSETQ. The germline V and J ends were trimmed by 4 bases and 0 bases, with 17 bases remaining between them. The CDR3 nucleotides are TGCGCCAGCAGCCCTACAGGGCATTCCTACTCCTACGAGCAGTACTTC. It yields the protein CASSPTGHSYSYEQYF.

The chain uses TRBV5-1 and TRBJ2-2, with TRBD2 matching over 11 bases. The CDR3 totals 18 residues. Germline trimming cut 3 bases from V and 6 bases from J; bases unmatched to any gene: 13. CDR1 is SGHRS, CDR2 YFSETQ, per germline. CDR3 nucleotide sequence: TGCGCCAGCAGCTGGCCGACTAGCGGGATGAAAGGGGCCGGGGAGCTGTTTTTT. Its protein is CASSWPTSGMKGAGELFF. Full variable domain (outside the CDR3, taken from reference TRBV5-1 and TRBJ2-2): KAGVTQTPRYLIKTRGQQVTLSCSPISGHRSVSWYQQTPGQGLQFLFEYFSETQRNKGNFPGRFSGRQFSNSRSEMNVSTLELGDSALYLCASSWPTSGMKGAGELFFGEGSRLTVL.

This chain connects TRBV29-1 to TRBJ2-1, with D maybe TRBD1 (6 bases). Between the trimmed V and J ends, which lost 8 bases and 5 bases, there was a span of 7 bases. The CDR3 runs 10 residues. Germline V CDR1 and CDR2: SQVTM, ANQGSEA. The CDR3 sequence is CSWGHNEQFF. DNA for the CDR3: TGCAGCTGGGGGCACAATGAGCAGTTCTTC.

The V gene is TRBV7-3, the J gene TRBJ2-2; 7 positions match TRBD2. This CDR3 contains 15 residues. V lost 2 bases to trimming and J lost 3 bases; unmatched junction nucleotides: 3. Germline V gene data show CDR1 as SGHTA and CDR2 as FQGTGA. The chain's CDR3 is CASSLQAGDTGELFF. The CDR3 coding sequence is TGTGCCAGCAGCTTACAGGCGGGAGACACCGGGGAGCTGTTTTTT.

The sample holds a few counts of this clone. J is TRBJ1-2 and V is TRBV28; 7 nucleotides match TRBD1. Germline loops: CDR1 MDHEN, CDR2 SYDVKM. J lost 4 bases, V lost 1 base, and 6 bases had no gene match. This CDR3 is built from 15 residues. CDR3 sequence (DNA): TGTGCCAGCAGTTTATTAGGCAGGGGGTCCTATGGCTACACCTTC. It yields the protein CASSLLGRGSYGYTF.

The rearrangement links TRBV6-6 to TRBJ1-4, with TRBD1 matching 9 bases. In germline, CDR1 is MNHNY, CDR2 SVGAGI (reference sequence). V gave up 2 bases and J gave up 8 bases; unmatched junction bases: 6. The CDR3 covers 15 residues. The CDR3 loop is CASSYRGQGDEKLFF. The CDR3 DNA sequence: TGTGCCAGCAGTTACCGGGGACAGGGTGACGAAAAACTGTTTTTT.

This chain links TRBV6-5 with TRBJ2-5, with 9 nucleotides matching TRBD1. CDR1 MNHEY and CDR2 SVGAGI come from the germline V gene. Trimming removed 5 bases from V and 5 bases from J; junction bases left unmatched: 3. This CDR3 contains 13 residues. This CDR3 reads CASSKQGAETQYF. The CDR3 nucleotides are TGTGCCAGCAGTAAACAGGGGGCGGAGACCCAGTACTTC.

This rearrangement joins TRBV5-4 to TRBJ1-2; D is possibly TRBD1 (5 bases). Trimming removed 4 bases from V and 2 bases from J, with 12 bases in between. CDR3 length: 14 residues. Germline CDR1 is SGHNT and CDR2 is YYREEE (reference sequence). DNA of the CDR3: TGTGCCAGCAGCCAGGCGGCAGGGAACTATGGCTACACCTTC. Translation gives CASSQAAGNYGYTF.

This CDR3 reads CASSQTTGPYGYTF. The CDR3 DNA sequence: TGCGCCAGCAGCCAAACAACAGGGCCCTATGGCTACACCTTC. The V call is TRBV4-3, the J call TRBJ1-2; a weak D match, TRBD1 (6 bases). V was pared by 2 bases and J by 4 bases, with 11 bases between. The CDR3 sequence is 14 residues long. CDR1 and CDR2 (germline): LGHNA, YSLEER.

The chain recombines TRBV5-6 with TRBJ2-2; 8 positions agree with TRBD1. Losses at the gene ends were 4 bases for V and 5 bases for J; bases not matched to a gene: 10. The CDR3 runs 16 residues. Germline V gene data show CDR1 as SGHDT and CDR2 as YYEEEE. CDR3 DNA: TGTGCCAGCAGCCCCCGGACAGGGAAAGTAACCGGGGAGCTGTTTTTT. It specifies CASSPRTGKVTGELFF.

The chain has TRBV2 and TRBJ2-7; unclear D gene. The DNA end is a closer match to TRBJ2-1, so the J assignment may be wrong. Germline V gene sequence: CDR1 SNHLY, CDR2 FYNNEI. The CDR3 is 13 residues long. The CDR3 here is CASSARNYNEQFF. The DNA of the CDR3 is TGTGCCAGCAGTGCCAGGAATTACAATGAGCAGTTCTTC.

The genes are TRBV5-4 and TRBJ1-3, with D tentatively TRBD1 (5 bases). V was pared by 0 bases and J by 0 bases, with 7 bases between. This CDR3 comprises 15 residues. Germline assignment: CDR1 SGHNT and CDR2 YYREEE (reference sequence). In nucleotides, the CDR3 is TGTGCCAGCAGCTTGGGGGGACTCTCTGGAAACACCATATATTTT. This codes for CASSLGGLSGNTIYF.

The V call is TRBV19, the J call TRBJ1-2; D is undetermined. The CDR3 consists of 14 residues. CDR1 is LNHDA and CDR2 is SQIVND in the germline V gene (reference sequence). Trimming removed 2 bases at V and 0 bases at J, with 7 bases between. CDR3 nucleotide sequence: TGTGCCAGTAGTATAACCGGAGCTAACTATGGCTACACCTTC. It translates to CASSITGANYGYTF. Full variable domain (missing parts from reference TRBV19 and TRBJ1-2): DGGITQSPKYLFRKEGQNVTLSCEQNLNHDAMYWYRQDPGQGLRLIYYSQIVNDFQKGDIAEGYSVSREKKESFPLTVTSAQKNPTAFYLCASSITGANYGYTFGSGTRLTVV.

Notes on this clone: Mismatch with germline at one junction end may stem from a read error. Other DNA sequences in this sample translate to the same CDR3. The chain uses TRBV6-5 and TRBJ2-7; 7 nucleotides agree with TRBD2. The CDR3 sequence is 15 residues long. In germline, CDR1 is MNHEY, CDR2 SVGAGI. CDR3: CASSYGGMGSYEQYF. The CDR3 nucleotides are TGTGCCAGTAGTTACGGGGGGATGGGCTCCTACGAGCAGTACTTC.

A few counts support this clone. This chain joins TRBV7-8 and TRBJ2-2, with 15 bases fitting TRBD2. The length of the CDR3 is 19 residues. The V gene end was trimmed by 5 bases and the J gene end by 5 bases; junction bases not matched to a gene: 12. The germline V gene has CDR1 SGHVS and CDR2 FQNEAQ. CDR3 bases: TGTGCCAGCAGCCCACGTCGGACTAGCGGGAGGGCCAGGACCGGGGAGCTGTTTTTT. Its protein product is CASSPRRTSGRARTGELFF.

This clone showed up just a few times. The chain carries TRBV6-5 and TRBJ2-1; possibly TRBD2 for D (6 bases). The CDR3 length is 13 residues. The germline V gene encodes CDR1 MNHEY and CDR2 SVGAGI. V was shortened by 5 bases and J by 15 bases, with 20 bases between the two germline ends. The CDR3 DNA reads TGTGCCAGCAGTCACCCGACTAGTCTAAGGCTGTTCTTC. This codes for CASSHPTSLRLFF.

This chain connects TRBV5-1 to TRBJ1-5; no clear D. V lost 0 bases to trimming and J lost 5 bases, with 6 bases between them. Germline values: CDR1 SGHRS, CDR2 YFSETQ. This CDR3 region has 13 residues. The CDR3, as DNA: TGCGCCAGCAGCTTGGGTCCGGATCAGCCCCAGCATTTT. Translating gives CASSLGPDQPQHF.

This clone occurred a few times. J is TRBJ2-3 and V is TRBV28, with a possible D match to TRBD2 (6 bases). Trimming left V 5 bases short and J 6 bases short, with 15 bases between. This CDR3 has 14 amino acids. Per the germline V gene, CDR1 is MDHEN and CDR2 is SYDVKM. CDR3 DNA: TGTGCCAGCAGTCGGCAGGGTGGGGGGGATACGCAGTATTTT. It encodes CASSRQGGGDTQYF. Filled out from reference TRBV28 and TRBJ2-3, the complete variable domain reads DVKVTQSSRYLVKRTGEKVFLECVQDMDHENMFWYRQDPGLGLRLIYFSYDVKMKEKGDIPEGYSVSREKKERFSLILESASTNQTSMYLCASSRQGGGDTQYFGPGTRLTVL.

V gene TRBV27 combines with J gene TRBJ2-3; possibly TRBD2 for D (5 bases). Germline lookup yields CDR1 MNHEY and CDR2 SMNVEV (reference sequence). This CDR3 is built from 13 residues. Trimming pared 5 bases from V and 10 bases from J, leaving 16 bases between. The CDR3 loop reads CASSPPLGPAQYF. CDR3 DNA sequence: TGTGCCAGCAGTCCCCCACTAGGACCCGCGCAGTATTTT.

V gene TRBV30 combines with J gene TRBJ2-3, with D possibly TRBD1 on 5 matching bases. In germline, CDR1 is GTSNPN, CDR2 SVGIG (reference sequence). The CDR3 has 14 residues. V lost 4 bases and J 1 base, leaving 12 bases between the germline ends. CDR3 region: CAWTQGWRTDTQYF. CDR3 DNA sequence: TGTGCCTGGACCCAGGGCTGGCGCACAGATACGCAGTATTTT.

V and J are TRBV5-1 and TRBJ2-1, with 7 bases fitting TRBD2. The germline V gene has CDR1 SGHRS and CDR2 YFSETQ. The CDR3 is made up of 13 amino acids. V dropped 0 bases and J dropped 14; count of bases not matched to a gene: 8. The CDR3 sequence is CASSLAARAGKFF. For the CDR3, the DNA is TGCGCCAGCAGCTTGGCCGCGCGAGCGGGGAAGTTCTTC.

CDR3 residues: CASSLRSGSATEQYF. CDR3 nucleotides: TGCGCCAGCAGCTTGCGGAGCGGATCCGCTACCGAGCAGTACTTC. V usage is TRBV5-1 and J usage is TRBJ2-7; the D gene is possibly TRBD2 (5 bases). Between the trimmed V and J ends, which lost 1 base and 6 bases, there was a span of 17 bases. CDR3 size: 15 residues. Looked up from germline, CDR1 is SGHRS and CDR2 is YFSETQ.

The chain employs TRBV30 and TRBJ2-7, with a tentative D call TRBD2 (5 bases). Deletions cut 4 bases from V and 7 bases from J, with 17 bases between. The germline gives CDR1 GTSNPN, CDR2 SVGIG (reference sequence). The CDR3 covers 13 residues. CDR3 DNA sequence: TGTGCCTGGAAATTAGAGGACTCTCAGGAGCAGTACTTC. It translates to CAWKLEDSQEQYF.